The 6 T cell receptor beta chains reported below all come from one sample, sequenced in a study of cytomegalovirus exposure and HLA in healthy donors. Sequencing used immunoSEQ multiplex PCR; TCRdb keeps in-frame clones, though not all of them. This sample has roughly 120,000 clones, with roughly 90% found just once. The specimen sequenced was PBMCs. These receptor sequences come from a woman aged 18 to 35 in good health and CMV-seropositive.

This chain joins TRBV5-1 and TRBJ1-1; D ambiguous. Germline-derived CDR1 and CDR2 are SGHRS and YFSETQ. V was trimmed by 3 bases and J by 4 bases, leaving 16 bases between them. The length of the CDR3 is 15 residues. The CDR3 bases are TGCGCCAGCAGCTCGGCACGGGAAGGGTCCACTGAAGCTTTCTTT. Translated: CASSSAREGSTEAFF.

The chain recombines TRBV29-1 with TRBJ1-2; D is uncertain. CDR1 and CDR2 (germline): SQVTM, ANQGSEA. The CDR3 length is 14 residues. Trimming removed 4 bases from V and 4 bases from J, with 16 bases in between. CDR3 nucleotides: TGCAGCGTTGTACTAGCGGGGATAATCTATGGCTACACCTTC. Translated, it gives CSVVLAGIIYGYTF.

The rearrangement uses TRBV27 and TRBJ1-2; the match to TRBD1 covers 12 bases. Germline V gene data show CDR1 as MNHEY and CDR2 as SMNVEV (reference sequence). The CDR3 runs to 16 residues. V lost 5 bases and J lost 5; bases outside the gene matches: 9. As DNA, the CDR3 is TGTGCCAGCAGTCCCCGGGACAGGGGGCGACGGTATGGCTACACCTTC. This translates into CASSPRDRGRRYGYTF.

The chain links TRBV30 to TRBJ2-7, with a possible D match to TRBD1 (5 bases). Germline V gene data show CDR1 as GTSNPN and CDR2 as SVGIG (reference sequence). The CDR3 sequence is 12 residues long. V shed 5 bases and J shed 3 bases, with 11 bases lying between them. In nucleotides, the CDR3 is TGTGCCTGGGAACGACAGCTCTACGAGCAGTACTTC. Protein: CAWERQLYEQYF.

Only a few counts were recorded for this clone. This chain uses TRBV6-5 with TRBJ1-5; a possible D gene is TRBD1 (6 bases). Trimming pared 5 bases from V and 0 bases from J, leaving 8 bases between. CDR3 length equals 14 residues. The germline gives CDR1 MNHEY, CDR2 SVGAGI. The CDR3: CASSNRVSNQPQHF. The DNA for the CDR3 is TGTGCCAGCAGTAACAGGGTTAGCAATCAGCCCCAGCATTTT.

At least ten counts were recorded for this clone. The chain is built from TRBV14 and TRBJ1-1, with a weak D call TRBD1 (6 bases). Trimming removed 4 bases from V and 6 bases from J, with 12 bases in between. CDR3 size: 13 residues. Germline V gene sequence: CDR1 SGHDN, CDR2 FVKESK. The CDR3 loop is CASSLTYRAEAFF. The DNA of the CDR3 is TGTGCCAGCAGCCTAACCTACAGGGCTGAAGCTTTCTTT.